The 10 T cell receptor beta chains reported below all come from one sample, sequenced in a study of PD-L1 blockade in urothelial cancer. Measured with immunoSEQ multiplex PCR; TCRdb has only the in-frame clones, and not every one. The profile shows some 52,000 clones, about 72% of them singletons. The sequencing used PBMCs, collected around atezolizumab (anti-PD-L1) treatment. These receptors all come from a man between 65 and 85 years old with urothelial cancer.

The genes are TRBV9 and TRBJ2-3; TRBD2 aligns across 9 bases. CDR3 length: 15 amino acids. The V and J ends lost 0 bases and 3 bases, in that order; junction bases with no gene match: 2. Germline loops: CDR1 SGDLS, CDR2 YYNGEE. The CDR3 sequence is CASSVDGLATDTQYF. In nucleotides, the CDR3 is TGTGCCAGCAGCGTAGATGGACTAGCGACAGATACGCAGTATTTT. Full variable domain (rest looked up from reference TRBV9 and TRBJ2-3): DSGVTQTPKHLITATGQRVTLRCSPRSGDLSVYWYQQSLDQGLQFLIQYYNGEERAKGNILERFSAQQFPDLHSELNLSSLELGDSALYFCASSVDGLATDTQYFGPGTRLTVL.

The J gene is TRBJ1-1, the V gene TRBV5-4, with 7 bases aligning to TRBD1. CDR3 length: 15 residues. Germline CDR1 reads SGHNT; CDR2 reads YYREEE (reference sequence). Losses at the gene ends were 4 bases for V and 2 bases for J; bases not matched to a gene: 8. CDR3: CASSRQGGVNTEAFF. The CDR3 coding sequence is TGTGCCAGCAGCCGGCAGGGGGGAGTTAACACTGAAGCTTTCTTT. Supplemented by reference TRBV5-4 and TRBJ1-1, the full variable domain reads ETGVTQSPTHLIKTRGQQVTLRCSSQSGHNTVSWYQQALGQGPQFIFQYYREEENGRGNFPPRFSGLQFPNYSSELNVNALELDDSALYLCASSRQGGVNTEAFFGQGTRLTVV.

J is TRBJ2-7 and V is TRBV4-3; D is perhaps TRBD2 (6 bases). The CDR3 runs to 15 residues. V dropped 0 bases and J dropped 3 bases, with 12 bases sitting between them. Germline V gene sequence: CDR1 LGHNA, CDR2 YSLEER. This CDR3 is CASSQEGLGGYEQYF. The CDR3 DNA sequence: TGCGCCAGCAGCCAAGAGGGACTCGGGGGCTACGAGCAGTACTTC.

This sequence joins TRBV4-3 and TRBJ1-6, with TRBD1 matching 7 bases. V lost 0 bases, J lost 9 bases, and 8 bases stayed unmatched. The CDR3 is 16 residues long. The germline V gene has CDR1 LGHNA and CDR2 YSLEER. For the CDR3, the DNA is TGCGCCAGCAGCCAAGAGGTGACAGGGAAGGGTTCACCCCTCCACTTT. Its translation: CASSQEVTGKGSPLHF.

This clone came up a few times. The CDR3 DNA is TGTGCCAGCAGTTTATCGGGCCGGATCCAATACGAGCAGTACTTC. Translated: CASSLSGRIQYEQYF. The genes are TRBV27 and TRBJ2-7; no reliable D call. V was cut by 0 bases and J by 4 bases, with 13 bases left in between. Per the germline V gene, CDR1 is MNHEY and CDR2 is SMNVEV (reference sequence). The CDR3 is made up of 15 amino acids.

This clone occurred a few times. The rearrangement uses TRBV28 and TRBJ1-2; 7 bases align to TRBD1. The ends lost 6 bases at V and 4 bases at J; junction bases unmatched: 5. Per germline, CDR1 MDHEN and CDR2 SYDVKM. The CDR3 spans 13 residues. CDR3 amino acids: CASRGDSFYGYTF. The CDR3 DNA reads TGTGCCAGCAGAGGGGACAGTTTCTATGGCTACACCTTC.

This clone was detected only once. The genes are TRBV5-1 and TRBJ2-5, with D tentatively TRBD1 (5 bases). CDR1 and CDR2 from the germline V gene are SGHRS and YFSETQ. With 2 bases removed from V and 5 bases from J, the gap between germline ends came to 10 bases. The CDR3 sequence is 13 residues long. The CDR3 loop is CASSFGAGETQYF. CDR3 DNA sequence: TGCGCCAGCAGCTTTGGGGCCGGGGAGACCCAGTACTTC.

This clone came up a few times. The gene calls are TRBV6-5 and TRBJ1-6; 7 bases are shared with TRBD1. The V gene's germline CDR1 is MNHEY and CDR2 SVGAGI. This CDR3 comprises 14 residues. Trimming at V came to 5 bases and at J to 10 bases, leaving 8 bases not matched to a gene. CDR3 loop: CASSPQTGRSPLHF. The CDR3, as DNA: TGTGCCAGCAGTCCCCAGACAGGGAGATCACCCCTCCACTTT.

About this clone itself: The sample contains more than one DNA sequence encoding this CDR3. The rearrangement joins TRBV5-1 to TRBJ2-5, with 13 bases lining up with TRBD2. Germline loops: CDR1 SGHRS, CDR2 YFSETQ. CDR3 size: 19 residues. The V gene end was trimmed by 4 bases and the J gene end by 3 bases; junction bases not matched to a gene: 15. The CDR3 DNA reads TGCGCCAGCAGCCCCCGAAACCCAGGGACTAGCGGGGATAAAGAGACCCAGTACTTC. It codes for CASSPRNPGTSGDKETQYF.

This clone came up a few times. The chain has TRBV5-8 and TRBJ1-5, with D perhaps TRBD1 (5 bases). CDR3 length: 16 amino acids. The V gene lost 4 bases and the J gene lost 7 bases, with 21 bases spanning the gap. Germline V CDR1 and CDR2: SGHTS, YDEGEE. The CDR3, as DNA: TGTGCCAGCAGCAATTTTTGGGATGGGGGGATGCAGCCCCAGCATTTT. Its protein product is CASSNFWDGGMQPQHF.